Reported below is one T cell receptor beta chain. Germline CDR1 is SGHDT and CDR2 is YYEEEE. Trimming pared 4 bases from V and 8 bases from J, leaving 12 bases between. The length of the CDR3 is 13 residues. Here immunoSEQ multiplex PCR was the method, and the copy in TCRdb shows in-frame clones only, minus some. The sample contains around 150,000 clones, about 88% of which appear only once. The data were obtained in a study of blood T cell repertoires in COVID-19. Study summary: Material from acute and convalescent COVID-19 was sourced from the United States, Italy and Spain.

This clonotype was obtained from a man in his forties with acute or convalescent COVID-19. The genes are TRBV5-6 and TRBJ1-4; D gene ambiguous. The specimen sequenced was peripheral blood. CDR3 amino acids: CASSGPEGEKLFF. As DNA, the CDR3 is TGTGCCAGCAGCGGACCGGAGGGAGAAAAACTGTTTTTT.